The entry below describes one T cell receptor beta chain. Sequencing was performed with immunoSEQ multiplex PCR; in TCRdb, only in-frame clones are kept and a portion is missing. The sample has about 410,000 clones, around 91% seen once. The entry originates in a study of blood T cell repertoires in COVID-19. Background on the study: The samples span acute and convalescent COVID-19 from the United States, Italy and Spain.

Seattle's cohort entered during active infection and was followed longitudinally. V lost 0 bases and J lost 4, with 10 bases in between. Germline V lookup: CDR1 SGDLS, CDR2 YYNGEE. The CDR3 is 15 residues long. The sample consisted of peripheral blood. V is TRBV9 and J is TRBJ2-2; no reliable D call. This sequence was found in a woman between 40 and 55 years old with COVID-19, enrolled during active disease. The CDR3 spells CASSVEIAATGELFF. CDR3 DNA sequence: TGTGCCAGCAGCGTAGAAATAGCTGCCACCGGGGAGCTGTTTTTT.